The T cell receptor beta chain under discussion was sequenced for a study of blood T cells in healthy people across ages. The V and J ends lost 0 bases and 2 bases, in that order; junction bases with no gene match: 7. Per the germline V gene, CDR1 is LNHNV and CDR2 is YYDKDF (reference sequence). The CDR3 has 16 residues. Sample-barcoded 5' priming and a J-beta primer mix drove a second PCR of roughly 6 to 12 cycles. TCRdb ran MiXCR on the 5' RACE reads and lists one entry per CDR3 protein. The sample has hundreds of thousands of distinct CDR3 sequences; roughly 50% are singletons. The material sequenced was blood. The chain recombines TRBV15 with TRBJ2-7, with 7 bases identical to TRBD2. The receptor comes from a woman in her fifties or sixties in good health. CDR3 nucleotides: TGTGCCACCAGCAGAGATTGGGGGGGAGCGACCTACGAGCAGTACTTC. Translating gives CATSRDWGGATYEQYF.